This TCR beta chain came from a study of cytomegalovirus exposure and HLA in healthy donors. V dropped 0 bases and J dropped 6; count of bases not matched to a gene: 7. Germline V CDR1 and CDR2: SGHRS, YFSETQ. This CDR3 region has 15 residues. This clone was seen only a few times. PCR was performed using 60 Vbeta and 13 Jbeta primers. TCRdb's copy holds only in-frame clones and misses some; the assay was immunoSEQ multiplex PCR. The data show 150,000 to 200,000 clones, approximately 82% seen once. The V and J genes are TRBV5-1 and TRBJ1-1; 8 bases match TRBD1. The sequenced sample consisted of PBMCs. This receptor was taken from a man aged 40-49 years in good health and CMV-seropositive. CDR3 DNA: TGCGCCAGCAGCTTGGCTGTACAGGGGGTCTCTGAAGCTTTCTTT. Translation: CASSLAVQGVSEAFF. The full variable domain, completed using reference TRBV5-1 and TRBJ1-1, is KAGVTQTPRYLIKTRGQQVTLSCSPISGHRSVSWYQQTPGQGLQFLFEYFSETQRNKGNFPGRFSGRQFSNSRSEMNVSTLELGDSALYLCASSLAVQGVSEAFFGQGTRLTVV.